The clone carrying this T cell receptor (beta chain) was seen repeatedly, ten times or more. Its antigen remains unidentified. TCRdb re-analysed the PCR reads in MiXCR, keeping a single row per CDR3 protein. This table has around 94,000 distinct CDR3 sequences, 30% to 35% appearing once. Trimming cost V 1 base and J 4 bases, with 7 bases left between them. Per germline, CDR1 DFQATT and CDR2 SNEGSKA (reference sequence). The length of the CDR3 is 13 residues. Isolation of naive CD8 T cells was achieved by sorting on a CD8+CD4-CCR7+CD45RA+ phenotype. This specimen belongs to a study of molecular identifiers for immune sequencing clone quantification. Study-wide results and caveats: Investigators reportedly could detect spiked Jurkat TCR RNA from one cell among about a million naive cells. For effector cells, clones above 20 RNA copies held over 98% of molecules; for naive cells, under 1%.

This clonotype originated in a human donor in good health. Some libraries in this study had Jurkat cell RNA spiked in. Sequencing was carried out using naive CD8+ T cells from blood, with Jurkat cell RNA spiked in. Indicated subset: FACS-sorted CD8+CD4-CCR7+CD45RA+ naive T cells. The genes are TRBV20-1 and TRBJ1-4, with D possibly being TRBD1 (5 bases). The CDR3 reads CSARGGGNEKLFF. CDR3 DNA sequence: TGCAGTGCTAGAGGCGGGGGTAATGAAAAACTGTTTTTT.